These T cell receptor beta chains were read from a single sample in a study of PD-L1 blockade in urothelial cancer. Assay: immunoSEQ multiplex PCR; the TCRdb copy retains only in-frame clones and omits some. The sample includes under 40,000 clones, around 82% of them seen just once. The sequencing here drew on PBMCs, taken around atezolizumab (anti-PD-L1) treatment. These receptors were collected from a man between 60 and 70 years old with urothelial cancer. Each CDR3 is given with its conserved first and last residue. Fields, in order: CDR3 protein, CDR3 DNA, V gene, D gene, clone size, J gene. The D gene is left open where the match is weak. Clone sizes are given selectively: once, few, many, or a class where the clone is expanded.

CDR3 protein: CASSFGLAGGEVITDTQYF; CDR3 DNA: TGTGCCAGCAGCTTTGGACTAGCGGGGGGCGAAGTAATCACAGATACGCAGTATTTT; V gene: TRBV7-2; D gene: TRBD2; clone size: once; J gene: TRBJ2-3
CDR3 protein: CASRQFSGANVLTF; CDR3 DNA: TGTGCCAGCAGACAGTTCTCTGGGGCCAACGTCCTGACTTTC; V gene: TRBV2; D gene: NA; clone size: NA; J gene: TRBJ2-6
CDR3 protein: CASQKDSGYEQYF; CDR3 DNA: TGTGCCAGCCAAAAGGACAGCGGCTACGAGCAGTACTTC; V gene: TRBV2; D gene: NA; clone size: NA; J gene: TRBJ2-7
CDR3 protein: CSAHRADEQFF; CDR3 DNA: TGCAGTGCGCACAGGGCGGATGAGCAGTTCTTC; V gene: TRBV20-1; D gene: NA; clone size: once; J gene: TRBJ2-1
CDR3 protein: CASSSRGTRGQFF; CDR3 DNA: TGTGCCAGCAGCTCGCGGGGCACTAGGGGGCAGTTCTTC; V gene: TRBV7-8; D gene: NA; clone size: NA; J gene: TRBJ2-1
CDR3 protein: CASSFGENTGELFF; CDR3 DNA: TGTGCCAGCAGCTTCGGGGAGAACACCGGGGAGCTGTTTTTT; V gene: TRBV7-9; D gene: NA; clone size: NA; J gene: TRBJ2-2
CDR3 protein: CASSQVGDSFYGYTF; CDR3 DNA: TGCGCCAGCAGCCAAGTAGGGGATTCTTTCTATGGCTACACCTTC; V gene: TRBV4-1; D gene: NA; clone size: NA; J gene: TRBJ1-2
CDR3 protein: CASSPVSSGGPYNEQFF; CDR3 DNA: TGTGCCAGCTCACCAGTATCAAGCGGGGGGCCCTACAATGAGCAGTTCTTC; V gene: TRBV18; D gene: TRBD2; clone size: NA; J gene: TRBJ2-1
CDR3 protein: CASSFIGTGIANYGYTF; CDR3 DNA: TGTGCCAGCAGTTTTATCGGGACAGGGATCGCTAACTATGGCTACACCTTC; V gene: TRBV28; D gene: TRBD1; clone size: few; J gene: TRBJ1-2
CDR3 protein: CASSATSPDEQFF; CDR3 DNA: TGTGCCAGCAGTGCGACTAGTCCCGATGAGCAGTTCTTC; V gene: TRBV6-1; D gene: NA; clone size: NA; J gene: TRBJ2-1
CDR3 protein: CAWSVLGGLGDTIYF; CDR3 DNA: TGTGCCTGGAGTGTATTAGGAGGGCTTGGGGACACCATATATTTT; V gene: TRBV30; D gene: NA; clone size: few; J gene: TRBJ1-3
CDR3 protein: CASSSETQYYGYTF; CDR3 DNA: TGTGCCAGCAGTTCTGAAACCCAGTACTATGGCTACACCTTC; V gene: TRBV6-6; D gene: NA; clone size: NA; J gene: TRBJ1-2
CDR3 protein: CASSLQTGGGKNIQYF; CDR3 DNA: TGTGCCAGCAGTCTACAGACAGGGGGAGGCAAAAACATTCAGTACTTC; V gene: TRBV6-6; D gene: TRBD1; clone size: NA; J gene: TRBJ2-4